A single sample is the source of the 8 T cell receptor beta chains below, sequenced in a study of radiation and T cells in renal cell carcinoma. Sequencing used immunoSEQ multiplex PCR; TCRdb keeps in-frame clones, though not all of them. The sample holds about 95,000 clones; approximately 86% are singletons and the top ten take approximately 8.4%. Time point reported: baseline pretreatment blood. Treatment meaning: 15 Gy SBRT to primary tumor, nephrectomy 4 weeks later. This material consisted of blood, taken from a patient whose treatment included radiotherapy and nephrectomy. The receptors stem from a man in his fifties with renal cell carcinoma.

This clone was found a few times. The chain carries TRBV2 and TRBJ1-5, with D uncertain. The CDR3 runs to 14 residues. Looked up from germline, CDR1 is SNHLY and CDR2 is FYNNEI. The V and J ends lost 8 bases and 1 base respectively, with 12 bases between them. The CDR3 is CASCRTVSNQPQHF. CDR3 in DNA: TGTGCCAGCTGCCGGACCGTCAGCAATCAGCCCCAGCATTTT.

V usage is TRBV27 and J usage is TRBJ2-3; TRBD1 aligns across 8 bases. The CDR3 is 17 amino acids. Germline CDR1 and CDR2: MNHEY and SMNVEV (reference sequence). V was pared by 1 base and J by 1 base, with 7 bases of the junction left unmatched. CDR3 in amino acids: CASSLYSRGRGTDTQYF. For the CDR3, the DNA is TGTGCCAGCAGTTTATATTCCAGGGGGCGGGGCACAGATACGCAGTATTTT.

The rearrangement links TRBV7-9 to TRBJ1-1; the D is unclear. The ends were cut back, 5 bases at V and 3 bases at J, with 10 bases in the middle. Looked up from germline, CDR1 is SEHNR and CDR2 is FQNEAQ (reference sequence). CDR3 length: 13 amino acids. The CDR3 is CASSRNRDTEAFF. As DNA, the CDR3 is TGTGCCAGCAGCCGAAACCGGGACACTGAAGCTTTCTTT.

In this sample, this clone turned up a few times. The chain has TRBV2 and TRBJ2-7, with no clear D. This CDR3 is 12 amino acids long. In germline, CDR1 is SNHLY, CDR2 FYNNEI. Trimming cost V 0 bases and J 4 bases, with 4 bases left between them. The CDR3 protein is CASSEAQYEQYF. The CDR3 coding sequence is TGTGCCAGCAGTGAAGCCCAGTACGAGCAGTACTTC.

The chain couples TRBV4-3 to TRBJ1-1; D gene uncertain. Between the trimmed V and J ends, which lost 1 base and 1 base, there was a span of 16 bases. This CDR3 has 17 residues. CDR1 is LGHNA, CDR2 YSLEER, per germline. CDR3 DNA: TGCGCCAGCAGCCAAGTCTTTTGGGCGCGAGCGAACACTGAAGCTTTCTTT. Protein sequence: CASSQVFWARANTEAFF.

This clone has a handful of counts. In DNA, the CDR3 is TGTGCCAGCAGCTTACTAGCGGGAGGTAAAGATACGCAGTATTTT. It translates to CASSLLAGGKDTQYF. This rearrangement joins TRBV9 to TRBJ2-3, with TRBD2 identical over 12 bases. CDR1 SGDLS and CDR2 YYNGEE come from the germline V gene. Germline trimming cut 4 bases from V and 5 bases from J; bases unmatched to any gene: 5. This CDR3 has 15 amino acids.

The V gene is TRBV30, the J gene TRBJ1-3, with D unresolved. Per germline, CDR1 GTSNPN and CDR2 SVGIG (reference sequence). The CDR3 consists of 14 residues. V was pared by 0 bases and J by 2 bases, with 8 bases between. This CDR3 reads CAWSVDGAGNTIYF. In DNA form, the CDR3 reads TGTGCCTGGAGTGTAGACGGGGCTGGAAACACCATATATTTT.

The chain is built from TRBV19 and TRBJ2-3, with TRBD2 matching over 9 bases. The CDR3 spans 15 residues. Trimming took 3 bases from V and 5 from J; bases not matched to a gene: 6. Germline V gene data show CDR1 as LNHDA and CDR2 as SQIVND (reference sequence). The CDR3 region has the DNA TGTGCCAGTAGTATGTACGAAGCGGGAGGAGATACGCAGTATTTT. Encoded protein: CASSMYEAGGDTQYF.